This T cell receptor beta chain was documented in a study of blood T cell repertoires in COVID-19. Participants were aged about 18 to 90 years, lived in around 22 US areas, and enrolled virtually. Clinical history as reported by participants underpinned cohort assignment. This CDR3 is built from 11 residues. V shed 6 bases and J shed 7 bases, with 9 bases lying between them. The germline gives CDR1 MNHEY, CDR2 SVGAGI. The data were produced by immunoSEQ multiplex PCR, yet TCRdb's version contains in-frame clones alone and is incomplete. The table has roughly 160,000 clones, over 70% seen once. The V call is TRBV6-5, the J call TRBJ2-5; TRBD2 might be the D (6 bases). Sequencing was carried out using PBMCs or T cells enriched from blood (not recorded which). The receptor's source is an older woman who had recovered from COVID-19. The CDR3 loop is CASREEGTQYF. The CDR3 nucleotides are TGTGCCAGCAGGGAGGAGGGGACCCAGTACTTC.